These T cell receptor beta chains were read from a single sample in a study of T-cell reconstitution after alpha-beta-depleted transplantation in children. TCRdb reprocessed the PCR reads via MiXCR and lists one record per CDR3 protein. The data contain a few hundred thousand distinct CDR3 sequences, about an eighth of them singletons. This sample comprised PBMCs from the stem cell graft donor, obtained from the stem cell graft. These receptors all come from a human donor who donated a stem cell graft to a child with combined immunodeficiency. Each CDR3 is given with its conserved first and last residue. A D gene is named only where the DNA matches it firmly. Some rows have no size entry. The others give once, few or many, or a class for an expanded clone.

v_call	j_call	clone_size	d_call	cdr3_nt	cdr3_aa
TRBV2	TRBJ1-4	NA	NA	TGTGCCAGCAGGGGGTTTGGAGAAAAACTGTTTTTT	CASRGFGEKLFF
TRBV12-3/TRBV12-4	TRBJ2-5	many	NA	TGTGCCAGCAGTTTAAGGGTGACGCAAGAGACCCAGTACTTC	CASSLRVTQETQYF
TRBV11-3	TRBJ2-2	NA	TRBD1	TGTGCCAGCAGCTTAGGCACAGGGGGGCACACCGGGGAGCTGTTTTTT	CASSLGTGGHTGELFF
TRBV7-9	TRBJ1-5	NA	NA	TGTGCCAGCAGCTTAGAGTTAAATCAGCCCCAGCATTTT	CASSLELNQPQHF
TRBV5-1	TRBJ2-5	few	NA	TGCGCCAGCAGCTTGGATCTACGACAAGAGACCCAGTACTTC	CASSLDLRQETQYF
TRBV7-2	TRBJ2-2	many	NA	TGTGCCAGCAGCTTAGTCGGGGACGTAAACACCGGGGAGCTGTTTTTT	CASSLVGDVNTGELFF
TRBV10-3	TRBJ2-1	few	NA	TGTGCCATCAGGACAGACAATGAGCAGTTCTTC	CAIRTDNEQFF
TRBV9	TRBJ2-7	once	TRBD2	TGTGCCAGCAGCGTAGCTCCTAGCGGAGTCTACGAGCAGTACTTC	CASSVAPSGVYEQYF
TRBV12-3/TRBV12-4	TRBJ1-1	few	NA	TGTGCCAGCCCAATTGAAGCTTTCTTT	CASPIEAFF
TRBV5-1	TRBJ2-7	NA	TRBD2	TGCGCCAGCAGCCAAGTAGCGGGAGTCATATACGAGCAGTACTTC	CASSQVAGVIYEQYF
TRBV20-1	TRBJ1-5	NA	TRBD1	TGCAGTGCTAGAGTCCCGGGACAGGGTGTTCAGCCCCAGCATTTT	CSARVPGQGVQPQHF
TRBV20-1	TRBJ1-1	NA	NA	TGCAGTGCTAGAGCTAGGGGACGGGGCACTGAAGCTTTCTTT	CSARARGRGTEAFF
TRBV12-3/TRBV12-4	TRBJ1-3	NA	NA	TGTGCCAGCAGTTCCACGACAGACTCTGGAAACACCATATATTTT	CASSSTTDSGNTIYF
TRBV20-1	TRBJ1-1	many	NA	TGCAGTGTCCCGGACAGAATGAACACTGAAGCTTTCTTT	CSVPDRMNTEAFF
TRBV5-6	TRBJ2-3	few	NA	TGTGCCAGCAGCGGAGGGACAGCAGGCGGTACGCAGTATTTT	CASSGGTAGGTQYF
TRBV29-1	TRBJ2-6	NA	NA	TGCAGCGTTGCCGAAGCCCCGGTCTCTGGGGCCAACGTCCTGACTTTC	CSVAEAPVSGANVLTF
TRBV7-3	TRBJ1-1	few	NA	TGTGCCAGCAGCCCCCAGGGTGGGGGCACTGAAGCTTTCTTT	CASSPQGGGTEAFF